This T cell receptor (beta chain) appears in the sequencing data of a study of shared T cell receptors in the human thymus. This clone appeared a single time. Germline CDR1 is SGHVS and CDR2 is FNYEAQ. The CDR3 length is 14 residues. The V segment lost 2 bases and the J segment 2 bases; nucleotides outside the gene matches: 1. Clones were read by immunoSEQ multiplex PCR, and TCRdb kept only the in-frame ones, dropping some. The sample contains approximately 580,000 clones, about four fifths of which appear only once. This same sample was also part of a study on human thymus T cells. This second study says: Corrective heart surgery yielded resections, and these provided the thymus tissue. Thymic and blood repertoires appeared to carry a bias in their V and J gene usage. Related research found strongly overlapping thymic repertoires in unrelated individuals.

The chain is built from TRBV7-6 and TRBJ2-7; 9 bases align to TRBD1. The TCR originated in a boy younger than two with a congenital heart defect. Sequenced material: thymocytes. The CDR3 here is CASSLRTGAYEQYF. CDR3 sequence (DNA): TGTGCCAGCAGCTTAAGGACAGGGGCCTACGAGCAGTACTTC.